This TCR beta chain was identified in a study of T-cell reconstitution after alpha-beta-depleted transplantation in children. Many counts were recorded for this clonotype. The library targeted TCRbeta and was prepared with unique molecular identifiers. From the PCR reads, TCRdb called clonotypes with MiXCR, one entry per CDR3 protein. The table has a few hundred thousand distinct CDR3 sequences, about 45% seen once. Germline-derived CDR1 and CDR2 are SEHNR and FQNEAQ (reference sequence). The CDR3 spans 15 residues. The J segment lost 6 bases and the V segment lost 2 bases, leaving 6 bases of the junction unmatched.

The source material was PBMCs, sampled before TCRalphabeta/CD19-depleted stem cell transplant. The rearrangement uses TRBV7-9 and TRBJ2-1; 8 bases are a match to TRBD2. This receptor was identified in a girl aged 2 to 9 with aplastic anemia, due to receive a stem cell transplant. CDR3 protein: CASSLSETSANEQFF. CDR3 bases: TGTGCCAGCAGCTTATCGGAGACTAGCGCCAATGAGCAGTTCTTC.